A selection of T cell receptor beta chains follows, all from one sample in a study of T cell repertoires in cytomegalovirus infection. TCRdb ran MiXCR on the reads and lists one entry per CDR3 protein. The sample lists about 740,000 distinct CDR3 sequences, approximately 40% seen once, with 2.8% in the top ten. Input material: PBMCs. These receptors all stem from a human donor in good health (CMV status not recorded). Some clones in this sample may be carry-over from other donors' samples. Both conserved end residues are part of each CDR3. Each record gives: D gene, J gene, V gene, clone size, CDR3 protein, CDR3 DNA. A D gene is named only where the DNA matches it firmly. Only part of the rows carry a size: once, few, many, or a class if the clone is expanded.

d_gene: NA; j_gene: TRBJ2-7; v_gene: TRBV2; abundance: few; CDR3aa: CASSDSTGPYEQYF; CDR3nt: TGTGCCAGCAGTGATTCCACAGGACCCTACGAGCAGTACTTC
d_gene: NA; j_gene: TRBJ1-4; v_gene: TRBV7-2; abundance: many; CDR3aa: CASSEGWGGNEKLFF; CDR3nt: TGTGCCAGCAGCGAAGGCTGGGGGGGTAATGAAAAACTGTTTTTT
d_gene: NA; j_gene: TRBJ2-7; v_gene: TRBV7-9; abundance: NA; CDR3aa: CASSLGPGVPSEQYF; CDR3nt: TGTGCCAGCAGCTTAGGACCGGGAGTGCCCAGCGAGCAGTACTTC
d_gene: NA; j_gene: TRBJ2-7; v_gene: TRBV20-1; abundance: NA; CDR3aa: CSTLWSAGNDYEQYF; CDR3nt: TGCAGTACCCTTTGGTCCGCCGGGAACGACTACGAGCAGTACTTC
d_gene: TRBD2; j_gene: TRBJ2-1; v_gene: TRBV7-6; abundance: NA; CDR3aa: CASSAGGDPYNEQFF; CDR3nt: TGTGCCAGCAGCGCGGGAGGGGACCCCTACAATGAGCAGTTCTTC
d_gene: TRBD2; j_gene: TRBJ2-4; v_gene: TRBV6-1; abundance: NA; CDR3aa: CASRDRRKTGGNIQYF; CDR3nt: TGTGCCAGCAGGGACCGACGAAAAACGGGGGGAAACATTCAGTACTTC
d_gene: NA; j_gene: TRBJ2-6; v_gene: TRBV7-9; abundance: few; CDR3aa: CASSLADVAGANVLTF; CDR3nt: TGTGCCAGCAGCTTAGCAGATGTAGCTGGGGCCAACGTCCTGACTTTC
d_gene: NA; j_gene: TRBJ1-5; v_gene: TRBV12-3/TRBV12-4; abundance: NA; CDR3aa: CASSPRENGPQHF; CDR3nt: TGTGCCAGCAGCCCAAGGGAGAACGGGCCCCAGCATTTT
d_gene: NA; j_gene: TRBJ2-4; v_gene: TRBV28; abundance: many; CDR3aa: CASSLYASQGRGAKNIQYF; CDR3nt: TGTGCCAGCAGTCTTTATGCATCCCAGGGGAGGGGGGCCAAAAACATTCAGTACTTC
d_gene: TRBD1; j_gene: TRBJ2-1; v_gene: TRBV5-8; abundance: few; CDR3aa: CASSRYLDRAIYNEQFF; CDR3nt: TGTGCCAGCAGCCGTTACCTAGACAGGGCTATCTACAATGAGCAGTTCTTC
d_gene: TRBD2; j_gene: TRBJ2-2; v_gene: TRBV7-8; abundance: few; CDR3aa: CASSLVGWASGTVGELFF; CDR3nt: TGTGCCAGCAGCTTAGTTGGGTGGGCTAGCGGGACCGTCGGGGAGCTGTTTTTT